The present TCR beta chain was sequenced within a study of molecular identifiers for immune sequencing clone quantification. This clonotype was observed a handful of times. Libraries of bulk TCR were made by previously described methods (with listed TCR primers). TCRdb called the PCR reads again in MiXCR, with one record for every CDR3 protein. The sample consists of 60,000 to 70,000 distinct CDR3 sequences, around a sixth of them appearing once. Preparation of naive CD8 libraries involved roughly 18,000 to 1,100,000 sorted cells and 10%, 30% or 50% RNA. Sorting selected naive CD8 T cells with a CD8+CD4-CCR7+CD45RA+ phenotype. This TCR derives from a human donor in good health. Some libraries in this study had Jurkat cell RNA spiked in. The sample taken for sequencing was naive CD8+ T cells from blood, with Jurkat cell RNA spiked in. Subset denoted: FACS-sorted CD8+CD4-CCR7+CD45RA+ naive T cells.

The CDR3 coding sequence is TGTGCCAGCAGCTTAGGAGCGGGAGGGTTAGTCGGGCAGTTCTTC. Translating gives CASSLGAGGLVGQFF. V gene TRBV7-2 combines with J gene TRBJ2-1, with TRBD2 matching 10 bases. This CDR3 contains 15 residues. V was pared by 1 base and J by 12 bases, with 9 bases of the junction left unmatched. CDR1 and CDR2 from the germline V gene are SGHTA and FQGNSA.